Shown below are 2 T cell receptor beta chains from a single sample sequenced in a study of blood T cell repertoires in COVID-19. Data came from immunoSEQ multiplex PCR; TCRdb stores just in-frame clones and leaves some out. This table has 250,000 to 300,000 clones, over 80% appearing once. Sample: peripheral blood. These receptors came from a man between 60 and 70 years old who had recovered from COVID-19.

This clone has just one count. CDR3 in DNA: TGTGCCAGCAGCCAAGATAGCCTGACCTGGGGAGCCCCAGATACGCAGTATTTT. This sequence encodes CASSQDSLTWGAPDTQYF. The J gene is TRBJ2-3, the V gene TRBV4-2, with D possibly TRBD2 on 5 matching bases. V dropped 0 bases and J dropped 4 bases, with 20 bases sitting between them. CDR3 length: 18 residues. Germline V gene sequence: CDR1 LGHNA, CDR2 YNFKEQ.

The CDR3 DNA reads as TGTGCCAGCAGAGCCCCGGGACAGCGACTAGCGGGAGGGATCAATGAGCAGTTCTTC. It is translated as CASRAPGQRLAGGINEQFF. V and J are TRBV7-8 and TRBJ2-1; 14 positions match TRBD2. Per the germline V gene, CDR1 is SGHVS and CDR2 is FQNEAQ. The CDR3 contains 19 residues. V trimming: 6 bases; J trimming: 6 bases; junction bases outside the gene matches: 16.